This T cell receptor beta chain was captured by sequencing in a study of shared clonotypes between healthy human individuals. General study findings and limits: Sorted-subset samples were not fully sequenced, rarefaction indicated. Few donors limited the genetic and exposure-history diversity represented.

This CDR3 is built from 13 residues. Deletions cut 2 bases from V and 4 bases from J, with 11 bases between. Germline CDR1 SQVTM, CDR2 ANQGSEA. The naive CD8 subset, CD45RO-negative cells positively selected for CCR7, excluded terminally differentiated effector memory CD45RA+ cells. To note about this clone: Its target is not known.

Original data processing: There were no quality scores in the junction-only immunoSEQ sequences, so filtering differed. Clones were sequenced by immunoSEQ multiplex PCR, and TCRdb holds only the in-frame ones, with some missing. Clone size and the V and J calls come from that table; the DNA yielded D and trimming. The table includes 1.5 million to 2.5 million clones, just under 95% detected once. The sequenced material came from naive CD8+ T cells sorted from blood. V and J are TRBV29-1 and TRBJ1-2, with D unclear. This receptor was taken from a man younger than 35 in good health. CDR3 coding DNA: TGCAGCGTTGAACAGATTACGGCCTATGGCTACACCTTC. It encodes CSVEQITAYGYTF.